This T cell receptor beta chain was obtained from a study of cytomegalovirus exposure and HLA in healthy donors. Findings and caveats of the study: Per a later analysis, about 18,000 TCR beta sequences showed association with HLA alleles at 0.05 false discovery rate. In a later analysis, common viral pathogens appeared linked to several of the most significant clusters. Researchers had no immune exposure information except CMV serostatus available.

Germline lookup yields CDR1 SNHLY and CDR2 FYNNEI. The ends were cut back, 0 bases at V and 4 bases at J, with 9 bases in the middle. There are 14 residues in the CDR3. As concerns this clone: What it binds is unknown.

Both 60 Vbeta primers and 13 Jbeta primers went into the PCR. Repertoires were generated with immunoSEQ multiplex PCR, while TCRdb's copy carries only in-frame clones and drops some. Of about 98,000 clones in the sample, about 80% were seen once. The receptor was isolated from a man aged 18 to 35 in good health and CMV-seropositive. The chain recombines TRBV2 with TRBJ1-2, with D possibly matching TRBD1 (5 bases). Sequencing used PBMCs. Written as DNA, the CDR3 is TGTGCCAGCAGTGAAGCGGGGCTTACCTATGGCTACACCTTC. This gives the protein CASSEAGLTYGYTF.